Sequencing of this TCR beta chain was carried out in a study of beta chain features in type 1 diabetes. General observations from the study: More deletions and fewer insertions at VDJ junctions were found in patients with type 1 diabetes. Cells expressing TCR highly could be over-represented by cDNA sequencing.

The study reverse transcribed the entire isolated RNA, so it sequenced expressed TCRB transcripts. Profiled with immunoSEQ multiplex PCR; TCRdb holds only in-frame clones, not every one. Of hundreds of thousands of clones listed, approximately 15% were seen once; the top ten hold around 0.035%. The length of the CDR3 is 17 residues. Germline V gene data show CDR1 as SEHNR and CDR2 as FQNEAQ (reference sequence). Deletions cut 0 bases from V and 6 bases from J, with 17 bases between. This clone showed up just a few times. The target antigen is unknown. The J gene is TRBJ2-2, the V gene TRBV7-9; the D is unclear. Material for sequencing was naive CD4+ T cells from blood. This sequence originates from a man aged 25-45 years in good health. In DNA, the CDR3 is TGTGCCAGCAGCTTAGCGATGGCCCTCCCAAGTTCCGGGGAGCTGTTTTTT. This codes for CASSLAMALPSSGELFF. The full variable domain, with the rest looked up from reference TRBV7-9 and TRBJ2-2, is DTGVSQNPRHKITKRGQNVTFRCDPISEHNRLYWYRQTLGQGPEFLTYFQNEAQLEKSRLLSDRFSAERPKGSFSTLEIQRTEQGDSAMYLCASSLAMALPSSGELFFGEGSRLTVL.